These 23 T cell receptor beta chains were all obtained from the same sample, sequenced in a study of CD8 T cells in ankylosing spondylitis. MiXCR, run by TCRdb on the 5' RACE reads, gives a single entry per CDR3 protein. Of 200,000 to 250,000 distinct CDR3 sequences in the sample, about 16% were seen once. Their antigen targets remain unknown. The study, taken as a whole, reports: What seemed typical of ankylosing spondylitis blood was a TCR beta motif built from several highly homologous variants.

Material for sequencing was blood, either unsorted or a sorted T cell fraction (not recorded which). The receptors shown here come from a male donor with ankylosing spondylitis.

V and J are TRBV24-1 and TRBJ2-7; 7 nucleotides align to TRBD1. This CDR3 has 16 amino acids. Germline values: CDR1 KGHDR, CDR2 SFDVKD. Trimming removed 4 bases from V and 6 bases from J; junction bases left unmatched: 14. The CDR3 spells CATSDPIDRVSREQYF. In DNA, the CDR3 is TGTGCCACCAGTGACCCTATTGACAGGGTGTCTCGCGAGCAGTACTTC.

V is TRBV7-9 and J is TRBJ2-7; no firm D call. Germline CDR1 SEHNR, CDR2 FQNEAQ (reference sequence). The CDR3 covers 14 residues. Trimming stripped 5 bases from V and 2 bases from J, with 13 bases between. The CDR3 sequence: CASSHRDITYEQYF. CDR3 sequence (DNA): TGTGCCAGCAGCCATCGTGACATAACCTACGAGCAGTACTTC.

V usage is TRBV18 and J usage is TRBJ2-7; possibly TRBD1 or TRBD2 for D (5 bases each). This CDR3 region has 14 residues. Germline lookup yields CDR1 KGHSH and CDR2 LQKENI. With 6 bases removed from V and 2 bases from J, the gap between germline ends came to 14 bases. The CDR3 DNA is TGTGCCAGCTCGGCCGGGGCCTATACCTACGAGCAGTACTTC. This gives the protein CASSAGAYTYEQYF.

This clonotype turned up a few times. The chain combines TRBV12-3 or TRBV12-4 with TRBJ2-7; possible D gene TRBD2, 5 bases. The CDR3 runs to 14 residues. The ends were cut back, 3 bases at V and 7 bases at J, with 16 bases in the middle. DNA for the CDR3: TGTGCCAGCAGTTTTAGCCCAATGCCGGGGGAGCAGTACTTC. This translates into CASSFSPMPGEQYF.

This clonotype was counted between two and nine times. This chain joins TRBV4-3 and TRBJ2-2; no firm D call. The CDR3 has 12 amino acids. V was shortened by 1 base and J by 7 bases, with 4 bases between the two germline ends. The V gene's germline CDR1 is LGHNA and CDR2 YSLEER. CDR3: CASSQGDGELFF. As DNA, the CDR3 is TGCGCCAGCAGCCAAGGGGACGGGGAGCTGTTTTTT.

The CDR3 is CASSYPVPTDTQYF. CDR3 DNA sequence: TGTGCCAGCAGTTACCCCGTCCCGACTGATACGCAGTATTTT. The chain carries TRBV6-5 and TRBJ2-3; D is ambiguous. There are 14 residues in the CDR3. V was pared by 2 bases and J by 6 bases, with 12 bases between. CDR1 is MNHEY, CDR2 SVGAGI, per germline.

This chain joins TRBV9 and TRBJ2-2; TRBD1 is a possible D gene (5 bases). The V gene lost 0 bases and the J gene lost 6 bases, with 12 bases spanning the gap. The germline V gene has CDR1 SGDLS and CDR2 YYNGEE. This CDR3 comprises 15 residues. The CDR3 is CASSVVSVGAGELFF. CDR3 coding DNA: TGTGCCAGCAGCGTAGTATCGGTAGGGGCCGGGGAGCTGTTTTTT. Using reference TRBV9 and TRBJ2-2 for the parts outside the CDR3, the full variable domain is DSGVTQTPKHLITATGQRVTLRCSPRSGDLSVYWYQQSLDQGLQFLIQYYNGEERAKGNILERFSAQQFPDLHSELNLSSLELGDSALYFCASSVVSVGAGELFFGEGSRLTVL.

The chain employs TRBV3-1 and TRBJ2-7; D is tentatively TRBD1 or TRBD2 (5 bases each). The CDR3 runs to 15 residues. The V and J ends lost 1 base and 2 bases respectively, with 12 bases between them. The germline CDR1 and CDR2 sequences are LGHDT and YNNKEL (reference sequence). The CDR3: CASSQGRQGAYEQYF. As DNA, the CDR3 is TGTGCCAGCAGCCAAGGTCGCCAGGGAGCCTACGAGCAGTACTTC.

The CDR3 DNA reads as TGTGCCAGCAGCCAAGATGAGGCAGGGGTGGACTATGGCTACACCTTC. Translated: CASSQDEAGVDYGYTF. This chain uses TRBV3-1 with TRBJ1-2, with TRBD1 as a possible D gene (6 bases). CDR1 LGHDT and CDR2 YNNKEL come from the germline V gene (reference sequence). V lost 0 bases to trimming and J lost 3 bases, with 14 bases between them. The CDR3 sequence is 16 residues long.

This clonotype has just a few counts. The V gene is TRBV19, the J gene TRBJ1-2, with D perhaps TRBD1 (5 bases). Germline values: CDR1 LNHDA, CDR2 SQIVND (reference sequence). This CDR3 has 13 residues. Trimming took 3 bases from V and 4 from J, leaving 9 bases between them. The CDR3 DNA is TGTGCCAGTAGTATGGGAACAGGCTATGGCTACACCTTC. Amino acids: CASSMGTGYGYTF.

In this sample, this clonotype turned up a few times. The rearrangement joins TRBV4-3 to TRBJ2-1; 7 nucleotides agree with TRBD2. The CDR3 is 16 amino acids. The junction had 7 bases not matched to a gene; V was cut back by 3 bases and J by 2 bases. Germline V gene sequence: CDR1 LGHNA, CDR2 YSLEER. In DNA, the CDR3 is TGCGCCAGCAGCCAGACAAGCGGGGAAGCCTACAATGAGCAGTTCTTC. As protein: CASSQTSGEAYNEQFF.

The CDR3 region is CSARDPFGQVDYEQYF. CDR3 sequence (DNA): TGCAGTGCTAGAGATCCCTTCGGACAGGTCGACTACGAGCAGTACTTC. The V gene is TRBV20-1, the J gene TRBJ2-7; 7 nucleotides match TRBD1. V dropped 0 bases and J dropped 3; count of bases not matched to a gene: 11. Looked up from germline, CDR1 is DFQATT and CDR2 is SNEGSKA (reference sequence). This CDR3 has 16 amino acids.

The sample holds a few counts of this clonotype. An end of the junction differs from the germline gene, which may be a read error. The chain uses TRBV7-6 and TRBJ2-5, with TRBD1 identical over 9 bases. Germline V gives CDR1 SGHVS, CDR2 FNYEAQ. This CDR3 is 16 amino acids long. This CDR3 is CASSLGGTGYHETQYF. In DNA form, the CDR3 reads TGTGCCAGCAGCTTAGGCGGGACAGGGTACCATGAGACCCAGTACTTC.

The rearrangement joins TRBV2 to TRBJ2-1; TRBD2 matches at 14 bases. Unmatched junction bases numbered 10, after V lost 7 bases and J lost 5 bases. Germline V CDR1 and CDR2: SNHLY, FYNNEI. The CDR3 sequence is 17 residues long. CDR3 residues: CASIGLAGGPPNNEQFF. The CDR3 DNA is TGTGCCAGCATCGGACTAGCGGGGGGCCCCCCCAACAATGAGCAGTTCTTC.

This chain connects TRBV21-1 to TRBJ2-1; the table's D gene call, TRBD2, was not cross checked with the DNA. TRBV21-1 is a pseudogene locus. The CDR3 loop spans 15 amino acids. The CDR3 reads CASSKTGLASNEQFF. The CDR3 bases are TGTGCCAGCAGCAAAACCGGACTAGCGAGCAATGAGCAGTTCTTC.

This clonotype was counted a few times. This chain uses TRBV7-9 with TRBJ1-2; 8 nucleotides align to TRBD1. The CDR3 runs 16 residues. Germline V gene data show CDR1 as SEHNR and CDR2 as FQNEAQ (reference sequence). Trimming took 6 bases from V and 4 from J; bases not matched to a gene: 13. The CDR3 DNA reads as TGTGCCAGCAGTAGGACGACAGGGGAGTATGGCTATGGCTACACCTTC. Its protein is CASSRTTGEYGYGYTF.

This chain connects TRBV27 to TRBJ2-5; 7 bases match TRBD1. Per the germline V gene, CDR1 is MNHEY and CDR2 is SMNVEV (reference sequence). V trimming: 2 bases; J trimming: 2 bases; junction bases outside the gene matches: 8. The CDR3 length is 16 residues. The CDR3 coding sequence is TGTGCCAGCAGTTTAGGCTCCGGGACAGATCAAGAGACCCAGTACTTC. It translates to CASSLGSGTDQETQYF.

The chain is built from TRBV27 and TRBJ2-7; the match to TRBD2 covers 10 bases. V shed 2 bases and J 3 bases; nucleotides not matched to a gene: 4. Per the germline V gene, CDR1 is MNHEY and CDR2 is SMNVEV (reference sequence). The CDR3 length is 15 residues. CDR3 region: CASSLTGLADYEQYF. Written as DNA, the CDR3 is TGTGCCAGCAGTTTAACCGGACTAGCGGACTACGAGCAGTACTTC.

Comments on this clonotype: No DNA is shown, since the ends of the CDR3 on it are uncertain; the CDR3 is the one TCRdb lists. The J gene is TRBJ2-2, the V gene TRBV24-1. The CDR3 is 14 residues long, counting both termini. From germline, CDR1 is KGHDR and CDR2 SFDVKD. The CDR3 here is CATRPTPTGELFFF.

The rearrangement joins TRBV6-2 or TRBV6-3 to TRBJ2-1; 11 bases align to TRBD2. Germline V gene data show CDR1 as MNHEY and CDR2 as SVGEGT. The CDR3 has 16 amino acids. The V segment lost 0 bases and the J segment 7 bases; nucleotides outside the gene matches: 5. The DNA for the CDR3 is TGTGCCAGCAGTTACTCGAGACTAGCGGGAAGGAATGAGCAGTTCTTC. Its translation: CASSYSRLAGRNEQFF.

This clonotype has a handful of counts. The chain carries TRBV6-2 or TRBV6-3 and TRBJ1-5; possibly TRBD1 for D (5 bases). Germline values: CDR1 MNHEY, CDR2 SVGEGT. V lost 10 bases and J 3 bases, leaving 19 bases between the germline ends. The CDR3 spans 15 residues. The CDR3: CATAGGESANQPQHF. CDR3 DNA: TGTGCCACCGCCGGAGGGGAGTCGGCCAATCAGCCCCAGCATTTT.

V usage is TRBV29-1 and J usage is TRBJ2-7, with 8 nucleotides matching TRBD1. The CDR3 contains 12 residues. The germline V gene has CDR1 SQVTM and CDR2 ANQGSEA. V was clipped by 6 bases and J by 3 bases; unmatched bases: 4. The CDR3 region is CSVRGPRYEQYF. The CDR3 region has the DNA TGCAGCGTCAGGGGGCCCCGCTACGAGCAGTACTTC.

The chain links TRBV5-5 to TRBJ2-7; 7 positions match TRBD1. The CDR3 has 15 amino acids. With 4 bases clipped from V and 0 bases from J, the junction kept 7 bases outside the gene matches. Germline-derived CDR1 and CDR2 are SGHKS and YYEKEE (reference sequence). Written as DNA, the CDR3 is TGTGCCAGCAGCAGAATGGACAGGAGCTCCTACGAGCAGTACTTC. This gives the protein CASSRMDRSSYEQYF.